The 31 T cell receptor beta chains below come from one sample, sequenced in a study of blood T cell repertoires in COVID-19. Some clones are missing from TCRdb's copy, which holds only in-frame ones; the method was immunoSEQ multiplex PCR. Counted here are 250,000 or so clones, around nine tenths occurring once; the ten biggest clones make up about 0.94%. Source material: peripheral blood. These receptors were taken from a woman between 40 and 55 years old who had recovered from COVID-19.

The chain is built from TRBV7-6 and TRBJ2-7; perhaps TRBD2 as D (7 bases). Germline V CDR1 and CDR2: SGHVS, FNYEAQ. V was clipped by 1 base and J by 5 bases, with 15 bases between them. The CDR3 extends over 15 amino acids. The CDR3 loop is CASSLVTGRAHEQYF. The CDR3 bases are TGTGCCAGCAGCTTAGTTACAGGGAGGGCGCACGAGCAGTACTTC.

The chain carries TRBV5-1 and TRBJ2-5; the D gene is possibly TRBD1 (5 bases). Germline assignment: CDR1 SGHRS and CDR2 YFSETQ. Trimming stripped 0 bases from V and 3 bases from J, with 6 bases between. The CDR3 has 13 residues. The CDR3 protein is CASSLVGEETQYF. The CDR3 bases are TGCGCCAGCAGCTTGGTAGGGGAAGAGACCCAGTACTTC.

This chain links TRBV5-4 with TRBJ1-2, with TRBD1 identical over 8 bases. Per the germline V gene, CDR1 is SGHNT and CDR2 is YYREEE (reference sequence). The junction had 4 bases not matched to a gene; V was cut back by 0 bases and J by 6 bases. The CDR3 is made up of 14 amino acids. As DNA, the CDR3 is TGTGCCAGCAGCTTGGGTCAGGGGGCTGATGGCTACACCTTC. Its translation: CASSLGQGADGYTF.

V is TRBV5-1 and J is TRBJ2-5, with a possible D match to TRBD1 (5 bases). The germline V gene has CDR1 SGHRS and CDR2 YFSETQ. The CDR3 has 14 amino acids. Between the trimmed V and J ends, which lost 0 bases and 5 bases, there was a span of 11 bases. For the CDR3, the DNA is TGCGCCAGCAGCTTGGGTTCAGGGTGGGAGACCCAGTACTTC. Amino acid sequence: CASSLGSGWETQYF. Complete variable domain (other parts from reference TRBV5-1 and TRBJ2-5): KAGVTQTPRYLIKTRGQQVTLSCSPISGHRSVSWYQQTPGQGLQFLFEYFSETQRNKGNFPGRFSGRQFSNSRSEMNVSTLELGDSALYLCASSLGSGWETQYFGPGTRLLVL.

The rearrangement uses TRBV2 and TRBJ2-1; D gene ambiguous. The V gene lost 7 bases and the J gene lost 3 bases, with 7 bases spanning the gap. The CDR3 runs 12 residues. Germline V CDR1 and CDR2: SNHLY, FYNNEI. DNA for the CDR3: TGTGCCAGCATTCCCCGCTACAATGAGCAGTTCTTC. It yields the protein CASIPRYNEQFF.

The J gene is TRBJ2-7, the V gene TRBV13, with TRBD2 matching over 7 bases. CDR1 and CDR2 from the germline V gene are PRHDT and FYEKMQ (reference sequence). This CDR3 comprises 14 residues. Trimming removed 7 bases from V and 4 bases from J; junction bases left unmatched: 10. CDR3 DNA: TGTGCCAGCACCCCCGGGGGAGGGCCGTACGAGCAGTACTTC. It encodes CASTPGGGPYEQYF. Full variable domain (remainder filled in from reference TRBV13 and TRBJ2-7): AAGVIQSPRHLIKEKRETATLKCYPIPRHDTVYWYQQGPGQDPQFLISFYEKMQSDKGSIPDRFSAQQFSDYHSELNMSSLELGDSALYFCASTPGGGPYEQYFGPGTRLTVT.

The genes are TRBV5-1 and TRBJ1-1; D remains ambiguous. Per germline, CDR1 SGHRS and CDR2 YFSETQ. V gave up 4 bases and J gave up 0 bases, with 7 bases separating them. The CDR3 contains 13 residues. The CDR3 DNA reads TGCGCCAGCAGCCCGGACTTGAACACTGAAGCTTTCTTT. This translates into CASSPDLNTEAFF.

This chain connects TRBV18 to TRBJ2-1; possibly TRBD1 for D (6 bases). CDR3 length equals 17 residues. V lost 2 bases and J 8 bases, leaving 22 bases between the germline ends. Germline V gene data show CDR1 as KGHSH and CDR2 as LQKENI. This CDR3 is CASSPKKGPSRGDEQFF. The CDR3 nucleotides are TGTGCCAGCTCACCAAAGAAGGGACCATCCAGGGGCGATGAGCAGTTCTTC.

This sequence joins TRBV10-2 and TRBJ2-3; a possible D gene is TRBD1 (5 bases). Germline CDR1 is WSHSY and CDR2 is SAAADI. V was shortened by 4 bases and J by 4 bases, with 18 bases between the two germline ends. This CDR3 is built from 16 residues. CDR3 protein: CASSGDLGVGADTQYF. The CDR3 nucleotides read TGCGCCAGCAGTGGCGATCTAGGGGTAGGAGCAGATACGCAGTATTTT.

This clone was recorded once. The chain combines TRBV7-8 with TRBJ1-3, with 8 bases matching TRBD1. V was clipped by 3 bases and J by 5 bases; unmatched bases: 12. This CDR3 region has 17 residues. The germline gives CDR1 SGHVS, CDR2 FQNEAQ. DNA of the CDR3: TGTGCCAGCAGCTTCTTAGGACAGGGTCTTTCTAGAAACACCATATATTTT. The encoded protein is CASSFLGQGLSRNTIYF.

This rearrangement joins TRBV2 to TRBJ2-7, with 10 bases aligning to TRBD1. Germline lookup yields CDR1 SNHLY and CDR2 FYNNEI. V shed 4 bases, J shed 2 bases, and the junction held 5 bases outside the gene matches. The CDR3 is 15 residues long. CDR3 region: CASSVETGGPYEQYF. The CDR3 DNA reads TGTGCCAGCAGTGTTGAGACAGGGGGCCCCTACGAGCAGTACTTC.

The chain couples TRBV6-5 to TRBJ2-1; a possible D gene is TRBD2 (5 bases). The CDR3 totals 12 residues. Germline V lookup: CDR1 MNHEY, CDR2 SVGAGI. Trimming shortened V by 11 bases and J by 5 bases, and 13 bases separated the two germline ends. DNA for the CDR3: TGTGCCGCTACGGGGTCAAACAATGAGCAGTTCTTC. Its protein product is CAATGSNNEQFF.

The genes are TRBV2 and TRBJ1-1, with TRBD1 as a possible D gene (5 bases). This CDR3 contains 13 residues. Trimming took 5 bases from V and 8 from J, leaving 15 bases between them. Germline lookup yields CDR1 SNHLY and CDR2 FYNNEI. The chain's CDR3 is CASSPLYGGEAFF. In nucleotides, the CDR3 is TGTGCCAGCAGTCCCCTTTATGGGGGGGAAGCTTTCTTT.

The rearrangement links TRBV28 to TRBJ2-7; unclear D gene. V dropped 5 bases and J dropped 2 bases, with 13 bases sitting between them. This CDR3 contains 14 residues. Germline CDR1 and CDR2: MDHEN and SYDVKM. CDR3 sequence reads: CASSDFSATYEQYF. As DNA, the CDR3 is TGTGCCAGCAGTGACTTCAGCGCTACCTACGAGCAGTACTTC. The full variable domain, in which reference TRBV28 and TRBJ2-7 provide the parts outside the CDR3, is DVKVTQSSRYLVKRTGEKVFLECVQDMDHENMFWYRQDPGLGLRLIYFSYDVKMKEKGDIPEGYSVSREKKERFSLILESASTNQTSMYLCASSDFSATYEQYFGPGTRLTVT.

The rearrangement joins TRBV19 to TRBJ1-2, with D perhaps TRBD1 (5 bases). Trimming pared 6 bases from V and 5 bases from J, leaving 13 bases between. This CDR3 spans 13 amino acids. Germline CDR1 LNHDA, CDR2 SQIVND (reference sequence). This CDR3 is CASSLQVMYGYTF. Written as DNA, the CDR3 is TGTGCCAGTAGCTTACAGGTCATGTATGGCTACACCTTC.

V gene TRBV19 combines with J gene TRBJ2-7; D may be TRBD2 (5 bases). Germline V gene data show CDR1 as LNHDA and CDR2 as SQIVND (reference sequence). The CDR3 sequence is 13 residues long. The V and J ends lost 4 bases and 3 bases respectively, with 10 bases between them. The CDR3 here is CASSTGVGYEQYF. For the CDR3, the DNA is TGTGCCAGTAGTACCGGGGTTGGCTACGAGCAGTACTTC.

The CDR3 loop is CASIAQGDTQYF. In nucleotides, the CDR3 is TGTGCCAGCATCGCCCAGGGAGATACGCAGTATTTT. The J gene is TRBJ2-3, the V gene TRBV12-3 or TRBV12-4, with a possible D match to TRBD1 (5 bases). V was pared by 7 bases and J by 5 bases, with 10 bases between. This CDR3 region has 12 residues.

V is TRBV11-3 and J is TRBJ2-6; unclear D gene. CDR1 and CDR2 from the germline V gene are SGHNT and YENEEA. Trimming removed 1 base at V and 4 bases at J, with 8 bases between. The CDR3 consists of 15 residues. The CDR3 here is CASSLGATGANVLTF. The CDR3 DNA is TGTGCCAGCAGCTTAGGGGCTACCGGGGCCAACGTCCTGACTTTC.

The chain uses TRBV6-5 and TRBJ1-3, with D unclear. Between the trimmed V and J ends, which lost 6 bases and 1 base, there was a span of 10 bases. Germline V CDR1 and CDR2: MNHEY, SVGAGI. CDR3 length: 14 residues. CDR3 amino acids: CASSYSNSGNTIYF. CDR3 sequence (DNA): TGTGCCAGCAGCTACAGCAATTCTGGAAACACCATATATTTT.

The chain has TRBV4-1 and TRBJ2-3; TRBD1 matches at 10 bases. CDR1 is MGHRA and CDR2 is YSYEKL in the germline V gene. The CDR3 loop spans 18 amino acids. The trim removed 3 bases at V and 1 base at J, leaving 10 bases unmatched. CDR3 DNA sequence: TGCGCCAGCAGCCACCCGGGGCCGGGGACAGGGGGCACAGATACGCAGTATTTT. Amino acid sequence: CASSHPGPGTGGTDTQYF.

This rearrangement joins TRBV9 to TRBJ2-2; 7 bases align to TRBD2. The CDR3 loop spans 15 amino acids. Trimming removed 0 bases from V and 7 bases from J; junction bases left unmatched: 6. CDR1 and CDR2 (germline): SGDLS, YYNGEE. The CDR3 here is CASSVAAGAHGELFF. Written as DNA, the CDR3 is TGTGCCAGCAGCGTAGCGGCGGGAGCTCACGGGGAGCTGTTTTTT.

The chain has TRBV5-4 and TRBJ2-7; 10 bases agree with TRBD2. V dropped 1 base and J dropped 6; count of bases not matched to a gene: 10. This CDR3 is built from 16 residues. The germline V gene encodes CDR1 SGHNT and CDR2 YYREEE (reference sequence). The CDR3 region is CASSLTLAGARREQYF. The CDR3, as DNA: TGTGCCAGCAGCTTGACCCTAGCGGGAGCCCGTCGCGAGCAGTACTTC.

The chain recombines TRBV28 with TRBJ1-1, with D perhaps TRBD1 (5 bases). CDR1 and CDR2 from the germline V gene are MDHEN and SYDVKM. This CDR3 has 14 amino acids. Trimming removed 3 bases at V and 6 bases at J, with 14 bases between. CDR3 protein: CASSLFGGSPEAFF. The CDR3 bases are TGTGCCAGCAGTTTGTTCGGGGGGAGTCCTGAAGCTTTCTTT.

The chain is built from TRBV28 and TRBJ2-7; D is perhaps TRBD1 (5 bases). Germline CDR1 MDHEN, CDR2 SYDVKM. The CDR3 sequence is 13 residues long. V lost 5 bases and J 4 bases, leaving 12 bases between the germline ends. CDR3 nucleotides: TGTGCCAGCAGTATAATTGGGGCTTACGAGCAGTACTTC. Protein product: CASSIIGAYEQYF.

The chain couples TRBV18 to TRBJ2-2; tentatively, D is TRBD1 (5 bases). CDR3 size: 15 residues. The germline gives CDR1 KGHSH, CDR2 LQKENI. Trimming removed 2 bases at V and 2 bases at J, with 9 bases between. CDR3 in amino acids: CASSPGATNTGELFF. The CDR3 bases are TGTGCCAGCTCACCAGGGGCCACAAACACCGGGGAGCTGTTTTTT.

This clone was counted a few times. The chain links TRBV7-9 to TRBJ2-1; TRBD2 is a possible D gene (7 bases). V was trimmed by 2 bases and J by 5 bases, leaving 16 bases between them. This CDR3 has 16 amino acids. Germline CDR1 SEHNR, CDR2 FQNEAQ (reference sequence). CDR3 coding DNA: TGTGCCAGCAGCTTACCCACTAGGGGGGGCAACAATGAGCAGTTCTTC. It yields the protein CASSLPTRGGNNEQFF.

This clone was picked up one time. The rearrangement uses TRBV7-9 and TRBJ1-2, with D unclear. V was pared by 2 bases and J by 5 bases, with 6 bases between. CDR3 length: 12 residues. Germline loops: CDR1 SEHNR, CDR2 FQNEAQ (reference sequence). This CDR3 is CASSLNGYGYTF. The CDR3 nucleotides are TGTGCCAGCAGCTTAAACGGGTATGGCTACACCTTC.

The chain is built from TRBV18 and TRBJ2-7, with D unresolved. This CDR3 has 15 amino acids. V lost 0 bases and J 1 base, leaving 10 bases between the germline ends. CDR1 is KGHSH and CDR2 is LQKENI in the germline V gene. The CDR3 DNA sequence: TGTGCCAGCTCACCACCGTGGCCTAGTTCCTACGAGCAGTACTTC. Protein sequence: CASSPPWPSSYEQYF. Drawing the rest from reference TRBV18 and TRBJ2-7, the complete variable domain is NAGVMQNPRHLVRRRGQEARLRCSPMKGHSHVYWYRQLPEEGLKFMVYLQKENIIDESGMPKERFSAEFPKEGPSILRIQQVVRGDSAAYFCASSPPWPSSYEQYFGPGTRLTVT.

V usage is TRBV11-3 and J usage is TRBJ1-2; no definite D call. Trimming left V 1 base short and J 7 bases short, with 10 bases between. The V gene's germline CDR1 is SGHNT and CDR2 YENEEA. This CDR3 spans 13 amino acids. CDR3 in amino acids: CASSLVALGGYTF. CDR3 DNA sequence: TGTGCCAGCAGCTTAGTAGCCCTTGGTGGCTACACCTTC.

The chain combines TRBV6-5 with TRBJ1-2; 8 bases are shared with TRBD1. In germline, CDR1 is MNHEY, CDR2 SVGAGI. V shed 5 bases and J 7 bases; nucleotides not matched to a gene: 9. The CDR3 spans 14 residues. The CDR3 DNA sequence: TGTGCCAGCAGTCCGGAGACAGGGGTTGGTGGCTACACCTTC. Translated: CASSPETGVGGYTF.

V is TRBV18 and J is TRBJ2-2; D is unresolved. CDR1 is KGHSH, CDR2 LQKENI, per germline. V was clipped by 2 bases and J by 0 bases, with 7 bases between them. The CDR3 has 15 amino acids. The CDR3 nucleotides read TGTGCCAGCTCACCAGTCACAGCGAACACCGGGGAGCTGTTTTTT. As protein: CASSPVTANTGELFF.